This TCR beta chain emerged from a study of response to subunit inactivated influenza vaccine. The V gene lost 2 bases and the J gene lost 1 base, with 6 bases spanning the gap. The CDR3 spans 15 residues. The germline gives CDR1 MGHDK, CDR2 SYGVNS. TCRdb re-called the RT-PCR reads through MiXCR, storing one row per CDR3 protein. This table has some 520,000 distinct CDR3 sequences, 16% appearing once. The chain combines TRBV25-1 with TRBJ2-6; no clear D. The material sequenced was CD4+ T cells sorted from PBMCs, taken less than 30 months after vaccination. The TCR sequence derives from a man in his fifties or sixties who received an inactivated influenza vaccine. CDR3 residues: CASSEGQSGANVLTF. For the CDR3, the DNA is TGTGCCAGCAGTGAAGGCCAGTCTGGGGCCAACGTCCTGACTTTC.